This T cell receptor beta chain was retrieved from a study of blood T cell repertoires in COVID-19 (TCRdb year 2020). The study in broad terms: Samples covering the acute and convalescent phases of COVID-19 were provided by collaborators in the United States, Italy and Spain. The prospective study material was composed of cDNA or gDNA derived from T cells, B-cell-depleted T cells, or PBMCs. The dataset comprised deeply sampled blood TCRbeta repertoires from subjects exposed to, actively infected with, or recovered from COVID-19. The repertoires were made available in a free public database intended to serve as a resource for research on the immune response to SARS-CoV-2. Samples came from the ongoing ImmuneRACE study (first 160 participants) plus 1,254 subjects from 6 global collaborators. Sample metadata almost always included a de-identified subject ID, COVID-19 status, age in years and sex. Where available, HLA class I and class II types were obtained from metadata supplied by the sample provider rather than from assay-based typing. General conclusions and limits of the study: The amount of clinical and demographic metadata varied by source and participant and was provided uncurated.

TCRbeta CDR3 regions were amplified from genomic DNA by means of the immunoSEQ Assay, a bias-controlled multiplex PCR. On the study's bioinformatics: The number of nucleated cells in each sample was estimated from the amplification of reference gene primers within the assay. To quantify the absolute abundance of each unique TCRbeta CDR3 rearrangement, sequence reads were collapsed and filtered. For each sample, productive Simpson clonality was calculated by taking the square root of Simpson's diversity index across productive rearrangements. Sourced from immuneACCESS, this table was stored by TCRdb with only in-frame sequences that have V and J called. A share of the clones is absent; for the studies checked, an unresolved V gene accounts for under half, and the remainder has no known explanation. The DNA gave D and trimming, while V, J and clone size come from that table. This sample comprises more than 200,000 clones, roughly 83% of them detected only once. Jointly, the top ten make up roughly 2.7% of the sample.

Each collaborating institution followed its own protocols to collect whole blood in K2EDTA tubes. For TCRbeta analysis, collaborators shipped samples in one of three forms: frozen whole blood, isolated PBMCs, or DNA extracted from either of those sample types. With respect to this clone: Its antigen remains undetermined. Per-nucleotide qualities are absent, and no much larger clonotype sits a single base away.

The germline V gene gives CDR1 as SNHLY and CDR2 as FYNNEI. V ends up 5 bases short and J 4 bases short, with an unmatched junction base count of 4. The CDR3 holds 14 amino acids from the cysteine to the phenylalanine. Of the read, only the CDR3 DNA is kept; its 42 bases are in frame from base 1. Sequencing input: peripheral blood. This receptor chain uses TRBV2 and TRBJ2-1, with 8 central nucleotides matching TRBD2. The TCR was taken from a woman in her sixties or seventies with active or convalescent COVID-19. The sequenced DNA is TGTGCCAGCAGTTGGACTAGCCTTTACAATGAGCAGTTCTTC. This is translated as CASSWTSLYNEQFF.